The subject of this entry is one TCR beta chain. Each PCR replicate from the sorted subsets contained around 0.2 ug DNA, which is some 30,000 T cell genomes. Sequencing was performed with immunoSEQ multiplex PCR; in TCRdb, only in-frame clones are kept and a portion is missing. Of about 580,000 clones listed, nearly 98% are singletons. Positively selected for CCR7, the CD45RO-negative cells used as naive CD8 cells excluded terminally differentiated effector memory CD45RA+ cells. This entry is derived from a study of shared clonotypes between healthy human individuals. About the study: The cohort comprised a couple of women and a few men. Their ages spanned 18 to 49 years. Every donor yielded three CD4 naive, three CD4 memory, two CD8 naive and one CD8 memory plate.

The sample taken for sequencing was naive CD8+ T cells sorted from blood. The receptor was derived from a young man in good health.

CDR3 in DNA: TGCGCCAGCAGCCCTGAGCCAGGACAGGGGAAAAACGATGAGCAGTTCTTC. Translating gives CASSPEPGQGKNDEQFF. V gene TRBV4-1 combines with J gene TRBJ2-1; 9 nucleotides agree with TRBD1. The CDR3 has 17 residues. Germline V gene data show CDR1 as MGHRA and CDR2 as YSYEKL. Trimming cost V 4 bases and J 8 bases; bases outside gene matches: 15.